The T cell receptor beta chain described here comes from a study of blood T cell repertoires in COVID-19. Turning to the study itself: The United States, Italy and Spain provided the acute and convalescent COVID-19 samples. Nucleic acid was either cDNA or gDNA, and it came from T cells, B-cell-depleted T cells, or PBMCs.

This table comes from immunoSEQ multiplex PCR, and its TCRdb copy is limited to in-frame clones, with some not included. The sample has about 370,000 clones; roughly nine tenths are singletons. The Seattle site enrolled patients during active infection and followed them longitudinally. Trimming removed 0 bases from V and 7 bases from J; junction bases left unmatched: 14. This CDR3 comprises 18 residues. Germline CDR1 reads LGHNA; CDR2 reads YNFKEQ. Sequencing was done on a sample of peripheral blood. The V gene is TRBV4-2, the J gene TRBJ2-1; 8 nucleotides match TRBD2. The receptor's source is a woman aged 25 to 39 with COVID-19, enrolled during active disease. CDR3 in amino acids: CASSQDALGRGARNEQFF. In DNA, the CDR3 is TGTGCCAGCAGCCAAGACGCCCTGGGGCGGGGGGCGAGGAATGAGCAGTTCTTC.